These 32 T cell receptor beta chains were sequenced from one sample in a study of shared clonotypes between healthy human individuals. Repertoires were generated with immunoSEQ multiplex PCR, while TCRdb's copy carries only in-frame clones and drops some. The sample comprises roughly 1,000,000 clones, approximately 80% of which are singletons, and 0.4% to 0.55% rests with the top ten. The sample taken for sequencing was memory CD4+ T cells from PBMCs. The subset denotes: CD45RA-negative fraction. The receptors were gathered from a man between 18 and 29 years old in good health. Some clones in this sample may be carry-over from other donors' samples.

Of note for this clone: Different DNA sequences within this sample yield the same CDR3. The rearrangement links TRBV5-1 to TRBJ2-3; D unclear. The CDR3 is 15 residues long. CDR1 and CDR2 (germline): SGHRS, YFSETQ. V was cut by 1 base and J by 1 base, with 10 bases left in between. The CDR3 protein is CASSLSRRGTDTQYF. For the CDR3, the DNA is TGCGCCAGCAGCTTGTCTAGACGGGGCACAGATACGCAGTATTTT.

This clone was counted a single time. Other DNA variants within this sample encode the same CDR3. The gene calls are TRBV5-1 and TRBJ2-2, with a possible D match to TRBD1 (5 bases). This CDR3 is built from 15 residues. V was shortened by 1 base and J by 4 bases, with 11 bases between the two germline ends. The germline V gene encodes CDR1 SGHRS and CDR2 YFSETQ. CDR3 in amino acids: CASSLPQGTTGELFF. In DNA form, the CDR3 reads TGCGCCAGCAGCTTGCCCCAGGGTACCACCGGGGAGCTGTTTTTT.

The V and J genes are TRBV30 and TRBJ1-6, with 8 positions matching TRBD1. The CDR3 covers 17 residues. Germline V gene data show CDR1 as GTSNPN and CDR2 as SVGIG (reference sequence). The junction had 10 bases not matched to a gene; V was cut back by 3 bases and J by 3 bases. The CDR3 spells CAWRRQGLLLYNSPLHF. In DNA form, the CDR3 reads TGTGCCTGGAGGAGACAGGGGCTCTTACTCTATAATTCACCCCTCCACTTT.

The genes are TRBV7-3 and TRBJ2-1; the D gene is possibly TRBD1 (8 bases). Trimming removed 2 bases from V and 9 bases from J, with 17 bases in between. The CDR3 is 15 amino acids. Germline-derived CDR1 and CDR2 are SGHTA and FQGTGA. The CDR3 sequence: CASSLASTGGGEQFF. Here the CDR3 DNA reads TGTGCCAGCAGCTTAGCCTCCACAGGGGGGGGTGAGCAGTTCTTC.

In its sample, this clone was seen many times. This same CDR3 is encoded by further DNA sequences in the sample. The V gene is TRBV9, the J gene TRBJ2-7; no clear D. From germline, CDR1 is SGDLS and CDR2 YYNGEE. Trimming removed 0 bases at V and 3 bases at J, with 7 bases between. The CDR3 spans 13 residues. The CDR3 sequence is CASSVGPGYEQYF. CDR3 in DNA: TGTGCCAGCAGCGTAGGGCCAGGCTACGAGCAGTACTTC.

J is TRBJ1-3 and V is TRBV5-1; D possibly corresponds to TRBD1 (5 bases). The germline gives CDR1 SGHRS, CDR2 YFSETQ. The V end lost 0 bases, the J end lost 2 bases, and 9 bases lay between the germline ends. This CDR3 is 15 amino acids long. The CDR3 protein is CASSLVQGPGNTIYF. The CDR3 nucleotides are TGCGCCAGCAGCTTGGTTCAGGGTCCTGGAAACACCATATATTTT.

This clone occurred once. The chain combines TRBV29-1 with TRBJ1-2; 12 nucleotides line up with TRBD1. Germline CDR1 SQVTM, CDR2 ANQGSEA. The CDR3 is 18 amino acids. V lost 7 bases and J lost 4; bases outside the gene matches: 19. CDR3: CSASPSPGQGALTYGYTF. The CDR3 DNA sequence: TGCAGCGCATCACCCTCGCCGGGACAGGGGGCCCTAACCTATGGCTACACCTTC. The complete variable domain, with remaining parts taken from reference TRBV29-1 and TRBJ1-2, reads SAVISQKPSRDICQRGTSLTIQCQVDSQVTMMFWYRQQPGQSLTLIATANQGSEATYESGFVIDKFPISRPNLTFSTLTVSNMSPEDSSIYLCSASPSPGQGALTYGYTFGSGTRLTVV.

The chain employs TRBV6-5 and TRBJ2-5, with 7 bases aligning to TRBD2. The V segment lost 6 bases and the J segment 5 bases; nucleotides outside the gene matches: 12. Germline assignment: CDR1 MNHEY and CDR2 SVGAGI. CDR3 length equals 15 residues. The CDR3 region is CASSRLAFSMETQYF. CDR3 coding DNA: TGTGCCAGCAGCAGACTAGCTTTCTCCATGGAGACCCAGTACTTC.

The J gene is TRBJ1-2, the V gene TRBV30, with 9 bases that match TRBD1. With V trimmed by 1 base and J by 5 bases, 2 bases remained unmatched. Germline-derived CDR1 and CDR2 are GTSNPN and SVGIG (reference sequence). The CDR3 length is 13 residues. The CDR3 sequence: CAWSDRGLYGYTF. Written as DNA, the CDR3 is TGTGCCTGGAGTGACAGGGGGCTATATGGCTACACCTTC.

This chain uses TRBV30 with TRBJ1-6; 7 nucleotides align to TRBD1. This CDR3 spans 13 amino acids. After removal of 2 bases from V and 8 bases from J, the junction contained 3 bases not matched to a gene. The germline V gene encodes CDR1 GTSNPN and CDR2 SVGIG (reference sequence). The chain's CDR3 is CAWSRDSDSPLHF. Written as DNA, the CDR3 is TGTGCCTGGAGTAGGGACAGCGATTCACCCCTCCACTTT. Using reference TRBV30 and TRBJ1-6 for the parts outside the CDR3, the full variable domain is SQTIHQWPATLVQPVGSPLSLECTVEGTSNPNLYWYRQAAGRGLQLLFYSVGIGQISSEVPQNLSASRPQDRQFILSSKKLLLSDSGFYLCAWSRDSDSPLHFGNGTRLTVT.

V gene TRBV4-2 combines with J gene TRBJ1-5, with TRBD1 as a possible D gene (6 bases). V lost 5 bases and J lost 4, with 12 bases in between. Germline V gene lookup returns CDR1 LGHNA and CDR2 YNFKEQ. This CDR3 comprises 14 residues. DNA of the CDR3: TGTGCCAGCAGCTCGGGGGCAGGTAATCAGCCCCAGCATTTT. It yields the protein CASSSGAGNQPQHF.

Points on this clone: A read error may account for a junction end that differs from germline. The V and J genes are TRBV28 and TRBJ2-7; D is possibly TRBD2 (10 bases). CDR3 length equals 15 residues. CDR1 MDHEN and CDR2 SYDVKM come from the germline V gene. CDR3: CASSLGGTGLLAGVF. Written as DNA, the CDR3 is TGTGCCAGCAGTTTAGGAGGGACAGGGCTGCTAGCGGGAGTCTTC.

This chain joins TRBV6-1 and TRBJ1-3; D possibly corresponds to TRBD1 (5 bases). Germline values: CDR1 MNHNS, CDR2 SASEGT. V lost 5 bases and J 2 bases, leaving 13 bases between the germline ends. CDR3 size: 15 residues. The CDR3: CASSNNRNAGNTIYF. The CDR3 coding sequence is TGTGCCAGCAGTAATAACAGGAACGCTGGAAACACCATATATTTT.

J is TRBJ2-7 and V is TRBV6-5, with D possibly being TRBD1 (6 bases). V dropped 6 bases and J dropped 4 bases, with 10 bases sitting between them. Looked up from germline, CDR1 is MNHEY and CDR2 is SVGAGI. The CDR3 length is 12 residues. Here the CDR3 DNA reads TGTGCCAGCAGCGGACAGTCGTACGAGCAGTACTTC. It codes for CASSGQSYEQYF.

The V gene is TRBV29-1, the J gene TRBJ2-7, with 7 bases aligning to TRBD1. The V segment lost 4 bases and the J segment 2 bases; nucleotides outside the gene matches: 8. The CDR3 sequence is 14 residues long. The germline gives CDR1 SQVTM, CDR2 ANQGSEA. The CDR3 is CSVGTQTGPYEQYF. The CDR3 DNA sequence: TGCAGCGTTGGGACTCAGACAGGGCCCTACGAGCAGTACTTC.

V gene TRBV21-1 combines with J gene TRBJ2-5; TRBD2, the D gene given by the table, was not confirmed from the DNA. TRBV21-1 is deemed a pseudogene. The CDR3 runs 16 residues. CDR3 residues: CASSRQAGRGKETQYF. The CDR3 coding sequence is TGTGCCAGCAGCAGGCAAGCGGGGCGAGGAAAAGAGACCCAGTACTTC.

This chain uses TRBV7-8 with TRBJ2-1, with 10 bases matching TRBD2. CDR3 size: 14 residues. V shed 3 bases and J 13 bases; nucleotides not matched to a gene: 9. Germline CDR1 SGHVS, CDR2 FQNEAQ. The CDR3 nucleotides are TGTGCCAGCAGCTTGTTATCAGCGGGAGGGCTCCAGTTCTTC. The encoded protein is CASSLLSAGGLQFF.

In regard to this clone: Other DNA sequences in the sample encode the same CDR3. The CDR3 sequence: CASSSTLAGGADTQYF. CDR3 DNA: TGTGCCAGCAGCTCCACACTAGCGGGGGGGGCAGATACGCAGTATTTT. The chain recombines TRBV5-4 with TRBJ2-3; 13 positions match TRBD2. CDR1 is SGHNT and CDR2 is YYREEE in the germline V gene (reference sequence). CDR3 length: 16 amino acids. V gave up 3 bases and J gave up 4 bases; unmatched junction bases: 5.

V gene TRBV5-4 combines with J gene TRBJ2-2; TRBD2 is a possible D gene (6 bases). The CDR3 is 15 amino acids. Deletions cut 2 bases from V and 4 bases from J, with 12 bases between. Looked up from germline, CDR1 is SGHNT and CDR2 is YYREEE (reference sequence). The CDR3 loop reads CASSFYGGTTGELFF. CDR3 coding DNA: TGTGCCAGCAGCTTTTATGGCGGGACCACCGGGGAGCTGTTTTTT. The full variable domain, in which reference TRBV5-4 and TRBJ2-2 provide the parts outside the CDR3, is ETGVTQSPTHLIKTRGQQVTLRCSSQSGHNTVSWYQQALGQGPQFIFQYYREEENGRGNFPPRFSGLQFPNYSSELNVNALELDDSALYLCASSFYGGTTGELFFGEGSRLTVL.

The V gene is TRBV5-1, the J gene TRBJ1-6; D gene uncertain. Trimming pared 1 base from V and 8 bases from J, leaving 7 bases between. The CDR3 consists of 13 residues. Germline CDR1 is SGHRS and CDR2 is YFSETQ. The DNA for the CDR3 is TGCGCCAGCAGCTTGTTTGGGGATTCACCCCTCCACTTT. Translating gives CASSLFGDSPLHF.

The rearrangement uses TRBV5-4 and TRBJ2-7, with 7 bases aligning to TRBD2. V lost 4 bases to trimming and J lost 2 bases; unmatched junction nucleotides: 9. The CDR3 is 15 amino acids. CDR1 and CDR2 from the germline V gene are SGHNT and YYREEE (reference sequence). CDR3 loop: CASSPASGHTYEQYF. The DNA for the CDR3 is TGTGCCAGCAGCCCAGCTAGCGGTCATACCTACGAGCAGTACTTC.

Here the CDR3 DNA reads TGCAGCGTTGCTGGCCCAACATATGGCTACACCTTC. This sequence encodes CSVAGPTYGYTF. The chain carries TRBV29-1 and TRBJ1-2; D unresolved. Between the trimmed V and J ends, which lost 4 bases and 5 bases, there was a span of 11 bases. This CDR3 spans 12 amino acids. Germline CDR1 is SQVTM and CDR2 is ANQGSEA. The variable domain in full, with the rest retrieved from reference TRBV29-1 and TRBJ1-2, is SAVISQKPSRDICQRGTSLTIQCQVDSQVTMMFWYRQQPGQSLTLIATANQGSEATYESGFVIDKFPISRPNLTFSTLTVSNMSPEDSSIYLCSVAGPTYGYTFGSGTRLTVV.

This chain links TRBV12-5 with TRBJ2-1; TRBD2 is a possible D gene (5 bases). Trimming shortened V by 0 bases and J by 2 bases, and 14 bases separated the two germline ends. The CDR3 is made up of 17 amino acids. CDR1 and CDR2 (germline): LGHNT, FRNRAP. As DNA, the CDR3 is TGTGCTAGTGGTTTGGTACTGGGGAGCACACCCTACAATGAGCAGTTCTTC. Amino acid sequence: CASGLVLGSTPYNEQFF.

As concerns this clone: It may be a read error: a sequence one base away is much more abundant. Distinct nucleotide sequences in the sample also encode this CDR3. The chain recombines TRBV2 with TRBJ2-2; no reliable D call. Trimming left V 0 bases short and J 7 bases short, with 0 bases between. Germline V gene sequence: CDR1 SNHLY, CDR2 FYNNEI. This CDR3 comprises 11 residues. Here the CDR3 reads CASSEAGELFF. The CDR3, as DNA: TGTGCCAGCAGTGAAGCCGGGGAGCTGTTTTTT.

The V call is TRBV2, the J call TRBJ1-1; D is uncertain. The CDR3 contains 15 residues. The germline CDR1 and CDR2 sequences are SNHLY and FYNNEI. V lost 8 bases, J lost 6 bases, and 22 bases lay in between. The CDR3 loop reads CASGQVTRARAEAFF. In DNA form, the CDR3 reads TGTGCCAGCGGGCAGGTTACCCGGGCTCGCGCTGAAGCTTTCTTT.

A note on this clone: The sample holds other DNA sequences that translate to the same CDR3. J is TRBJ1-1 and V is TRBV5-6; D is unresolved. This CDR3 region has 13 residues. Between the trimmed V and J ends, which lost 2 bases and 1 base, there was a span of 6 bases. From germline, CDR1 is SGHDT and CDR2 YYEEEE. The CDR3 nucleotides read TGTGCCAGCAGCTTTGGTCAGAACACTGAAGCTTTCTTT. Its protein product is CASSFGQNTEAFF.

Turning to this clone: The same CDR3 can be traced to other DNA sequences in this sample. CDR3 coding DNA: TGTGCCAGCAGTTTAGGTGACACCGGGGAGCTGTTTTTT. The encoded protein is CASSLGDTGELFF. V usage is TRBV2 and J usage is TRBJ2-2; D gene ambiguous. This CDR3 spans 13 amino acids. From germline, CDR1 is SNHLY and CDR2 FYNNEI. Deletions cut 5 bases from V and 3 bases from J, with 7 bases between.

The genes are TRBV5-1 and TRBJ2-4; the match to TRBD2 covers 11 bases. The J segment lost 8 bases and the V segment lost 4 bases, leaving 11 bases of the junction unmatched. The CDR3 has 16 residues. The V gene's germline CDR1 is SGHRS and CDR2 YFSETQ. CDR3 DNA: TGCGCCAGCAGCCCCACTAGCGGGAGTTATGGAGACATTCAGTACTTC. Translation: CASSPTSGSYGDIQYF.

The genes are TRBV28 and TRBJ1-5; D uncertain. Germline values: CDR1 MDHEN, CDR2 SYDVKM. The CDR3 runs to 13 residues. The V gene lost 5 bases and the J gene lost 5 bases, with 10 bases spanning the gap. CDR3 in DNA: TGTGCCAGCAGTGTCGATGGTTATCAGCCCCAGCATTTT. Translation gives CASSVDGYQPQHF.

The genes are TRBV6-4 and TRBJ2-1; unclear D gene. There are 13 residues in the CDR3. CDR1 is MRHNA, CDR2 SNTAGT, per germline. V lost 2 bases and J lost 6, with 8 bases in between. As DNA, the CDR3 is TGTGCCAGCAGTGACGACTGGGGCAATGAGCAGTTCTTC. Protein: CASSDDWGNEQFF.

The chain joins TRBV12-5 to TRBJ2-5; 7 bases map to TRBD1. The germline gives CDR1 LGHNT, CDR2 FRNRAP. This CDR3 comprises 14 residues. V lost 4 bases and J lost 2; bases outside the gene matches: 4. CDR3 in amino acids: CASGWGTEQETQYF. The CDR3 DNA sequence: TGTGCTAGTGGTTGGGGGACAGAACAAGAGACCCAGTACTTC. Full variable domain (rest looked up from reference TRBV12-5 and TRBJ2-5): DARVTQTPRHKVTEMGQEVTMRCQPILGHNTVFWYRQTMMQGLELLAYFRNRAPLDDSGMPKDRFSAEMPDATLATLKIQPSEPRDSAVYFCASGWGTEQETQYFGPGTRLLVL.

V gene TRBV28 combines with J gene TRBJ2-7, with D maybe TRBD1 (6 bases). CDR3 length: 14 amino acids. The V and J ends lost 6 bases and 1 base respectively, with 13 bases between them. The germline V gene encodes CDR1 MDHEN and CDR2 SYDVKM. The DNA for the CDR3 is TGTGCCAGCAGAACAGGGTTGAGGTCCTACGAGCAGTACTTC. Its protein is CASRTGLRSYEQYF.